This T cell receptor beta chain was recorded in a study of CD8 T cells in ankylosing spondylitis. For TCR beta, libraries came from quantitative 5'-RACE with molecular barcodes. TCRdb recomputed calls from the 5' RACE reads with MiXCR, one row per CDR3 protein. Of 350,000 or so distinct CDR3 sequences listed, around 8% were seen once; the top ten hold roughly 15%. This clonotype was detected many times. Its antigen is as yet unknown. With V trimmed by 7 bases and J by 2 bases, 7 bases remained unmatched. Per germline, CDR1 SQVTM and CDR2 ANQGSEA. The CDR3 is made up of 13 amino acids. Whole-study findings and limits: Characteristic of ankylosing spondylitis blood, it appeared, was a TCR beta motif comprising 7 to 9 highly homologous variants. A subset of motif variants has previously been described in the synovial fluid and blood of reactive arthritis. Disease-linked clones bore a CD8+ phenotype, appearing relatively rarely in peripheral blood. Within matched ankylosing spondylitis synovial fluid, disease-linked clones were reportedly significantly enriched.

Source material: blood, either unsorted or a sorted T cell fraction (not recorded which). The TCR sequence derives from a male donor with ankylosing spondylitis. This sequence joins TRBV29-1 and TRBJ2-7; TRBD2 agrees at 8 bases. CDR3 bases: TGCAGCGCCTTCGGACTAGCAGCCTACGAGCAGTACTTC. Protein sequence: CSAFGLAAYEQYF.